These T cell receptor beta chains were read from a single sample in a study of CD8 T cells in ankylosing spondylitis. A single record per CDR3 protein comes from TCRdb applying MiXCR to the 5' RACE reads. This sample has 250,000 or so distinct CDR3 sequences, with 18% found just once. Sample: blood, either unsorted or a sorted T cell fraction (not recorded which). The receptors were gathered from a male donor with ankylosing spondylitis or in good health (not recorded which). Both conserved end residues are part of each CDR3. Fields, in order: clone size, V gene, D gene, J gene, CDR3 DNA, CDR3 protein. The D gene is left open where the match is weak. Size is omitted from some rows. Given values are once, few, many or a class for expanded clones.

clone size: NA
V gene: TRBV9
D gene: TRBD2
J gene: TRBJ2-3
CDR3 DNA: TGTGCCAGCAGCGCCGGGAGCGGGAGGGCCGTTGCTATCACAGATACGCAGTATTTT
CDR3 protein: CASSAGSGRAVAITDTQYF

clone size: NA
V gene: TRBV20-1
D gene: TRBD2
J gene: TRBJ2-1
CDR3 DNA: TGCAGTGCTAGAGATAGGACTAGGGGCAATGAGCAGTTCTTC
CDR3 protein: CSARDRTRGNEQFF

clone size: NA
V gene: TRBV7-9
D gene: NA
J gene: TRBJ2-6
CDR3 DNA: TGTGCCAGCAGCTTGGCGGAAGTGGGGGCCAACGTCCTGACTTTC
CDR3 protein: CASSLAEVGANVLTF

clone size: few
V gene: TRBV28
D gene: NA
J gene: TRBJ2-1
CDR3 DNA: TGTGCCAGCAGGGCCCCAGGGACCCTAAGCTCCTACAATGAGCAGTTCTTC
CDR3 protein: CASRAPGTLSSYNEQFF

clone size: few
V gene: TRBV6-2/TRBV6-3
D gene: NA
J gene: TRBJ1-5
CDR3 DNA: TGTGCCAGCAGTTACCTGACGGACTTCGGCAATCAGCCCCAGCATTTT
CDR3 protein: CASSYLTDFGNQPQHF

clone size: few
V gene: TRBV14
D gene: NA
J gene: TRBJ1-1
CDR3 DNA: TGTGCCAGCAGCCAAGACAGCTACACTGAAGCTTTCTTT
CDR3 protein: CASSQDSYTEAFF

clone size: NA
V gene: TRBV27
D gene: TRBD2
J gene: TRBJ2-5
CDR3 DNA: TGTGCCAGCAGTTTATTGCCTAGCGGGGGCCAAGAGACCCAGTACTTC
CDR3 protein: CASSLLPSGGQETQYF

clone size: few
V gene: TRBV27
D gene: NA
J gene: TRBJ2-1
CDR3 DNA: TGTGCCAGCAGTTTACTAGGGGAGTCCGCCTACAATGAGCAGTTCTTC
CDR3 protein: CASSLLGESAYNEQFF

clone size: NA
V gene: TRBV7-6
D gene: TRBD2
J gene: TRBJ2-1
CDR3 DNA: TGTGCCAGCAGCCCCGGCGGGAGCCCCTACAATGAGCAGTTCTTC
CDR3 protein: CASSPGGSPYNEQFF

clone size: NA
V gene: TRBV5-5
D gene: NA
J gene: TRBJ2-3
CDR3 DNA: TGTGCCAGCAGCCGGGATTACACAGATACGCAGTATTTT
CDR3 protein: CASSRDYTDTQYF

clone size: many
V gene: TRBV4-1
D gene: NA
J gene: TRBJ1-1
CDR3 DNA: TGCGCCAGCAGCCAACCATCGACAGAGATGAACACTGAAGCTTTCTTT
CDR3 protein: CASSQPSTEMNTEAFF

clone size: few
V gene: TRBV15
D gene: NA
J gene: TRBJ2-2
CDR3 DNA: TGTGCCACCAGCAGAGAAGCGTCTTTCGGGGAGCTGTTTTTT
CDR3 protein: CATSREASFGELFF

clone size: many
V gene: TRBV4-3
D gene: NA
J gene: TRBJ1-5
CDR3 DNA: TGCGCCAGCAGCCAAGACCGGGACCCAGGACAGCCCCAGCATTTT
CDR3 protein: CASSQDRDPGQPQHF

clone size: many
V gene: TRBV12-3/TRBV12-4
D gene: TRBD2
J gene: TRBJ2-7
CDR3 DNA: TGTGCCAGCAGTAGCGGGATCTACGAGCAGTACTTC
CDR3 protein: CASSSGIYEQYF

clone size: NA
V gene: TRBV27
D gene: NA
J gene: TRBJ2-1
CDR3 DNA: TGTGCCAGCAGTTTATTGTACAGGTATGATACGTCCTACAATGAGCAGTTCTTC
CDR3 protein: CASSLLYRYDTSYNEQFF

clone size: NA
V gene: TRBV6-1
D gene: TRBD1
J gene: TRBJ2-5
CDR3 DNA: TGTGCCAGCAGCCTAATACAGGGGCAAGAGACCCAGTACTTC
CDR3 protein: CASSLIQGQETQYF

clone size: NA
V gene: TRBV11-2
D gene: TRBD2
J gene: TRBJ2-3
CDR3 DNA: TGTGCCAGCAGCTTTTCGGGACTAGCAGATACGCAGTATTTT
CDR3 protein: CASSFSGLADTQYF

clone size: few
V gene: TRBV28
D gene: TRBD1
J gene: TRBJ2-7
CDR3 DNA: TGTGCCAGCAGTTTAGTGCAGGGGGATACCTACGAGCAGTACTTC
CDR3 protein: CASSLVQGDTYEQYF

clone size: NA
V gene: TRBV12-3/TRBV12-4
D gene: NA
J gene: TRBJ2-1
CDR3 DNA: TGTGCCAGCAGCCTACTAGTTATGCAGGACAATGAGCAGTTCTTC
CDR3 protein: CASSLLVMQDNEQFF

clone size: few
V gene: TRBV11-2
D gene: TRBD2
J gene: TRBJ2-3
CDR3 DNA: TGTGCCAGCAGCCCCTCGCTAGCGGGGGACACAGATACGCAGTATTTT
CDR3 protein: CASSPSLAGDTDTQYF

clone size: NA
V gene: TRBV20-1
D gene: NA
J gene: TRBJ2-7
CDR3 DNA: TGCAGTGCTAGAGTTGCAGGCACCTACGAGCAGTACTTC
CDR3 protein: CSARVAGTYEQYF

clone size: few
V gene: TRBV20-1
D gene: NA
J gene: TRBJ2-3
CDR3 DNA: TGCAGTGCTAGAGATCACCTAGACCCACACCCAGATACGCAGTATTTT
CDR3 protein: CSARDHLDPHPDTQYF

clone size: few
V gene: TRBV20-1
D gene: NA
J gene: TRBJ2-5
CDR3 DNA: TGCAGTGCTAGGTCTTTGGGACAAGAGACCCAGTACTTC
CDR3 protein: CSARSLGQETQYF

clone size: many
V gene: TRBV29-1
D gene: TRBD2
J gene: TRBJ2-1
CDR3 DNA: TGCAGCGTTGGTGGACTAGGGGTTCGCTCCTACAATGAGCAGTTCTTC
CDR3 protein: CSVGGLGVRSYNEQFF

clone size: many
V gene: TRBV7-6
D gene: NA
J gene: TRBJ2-1
CDR3 DNA: TGTGCCAGCAGCGGGCCCACGATACCAAATAAAGACAACAATGAGCAGTTCTTC
CDR3 protein: CASSGPTIPNKDNNEQFF